In this sample, the clone carrying this T cell receptor (beta chain) turned up a few times. MiXCR was run by TCRdb on the 5' RACE reads, yielding one entry per CDR3 protein. The repertoire has 65,000 to 100,000 distinct CDR3 sequences, around 13% of them found once; the top ten carry 41%. This specimen comes from a study of T-cell memory formation after mild COVID-19. CDR1 is LGHNA, CDR2 YSLEER, per germline. This CDR3 is built from 16 residues. Trimming took off 0 bases at V and 2 bases at J, with 14 bases between the two ends. The TCR comes from a man aged 18 to 35 who had mild COVID-19 (a few samples of this study predate the infection). Cell type and time point are not known. The V gene is TRBV4-3, the J gene TRBJ2-7, with D hard to call. Input material: PBMCs or a T cell subset sorted from them (not recorded which). The CDR3 here is CASSQDYGTVPYEQYF. The CDR3 coding sequence is TGCGCCAGCAGCCAAGATTATGGCACAGTTCCCTACGAGCAGTACTTC.